Following are 6 T cell receptor beta chains from one sample sequenced in a study of cytomegalovirus exposure and HLA in healthy donors. With 60 Vbeta and 13 Jbeta primers, the PCR was carried out. TCRdb's copy holds only in-frame clones and misses some; the assay was immunoSEQ multiplex PCR. The data hold about 110,000 clones, with under 90% observed a single time. Sequencing used PBMCs. The receptors derive from a young woman in good health and CMV-seronegative.

The chain carries TRBV27 and TRBJ2-3, with D tentatively TRBD1 (6 bases). This CDR3 spans 15 amino acids. Germline V gene sequence: CDR1 MNHEY, CDR2 SMNVEV (reference sequence). V was pared by 2 bases and J by 5 bases, with 14 bases between. In DNA, the CDR3 is TGTGCCAGCAGTTTAGGACAGACTCAAAGAGATACGCAGTATTTT. It translates to CASSLGQTQRDTQYF.

On this clone itself: The junction departs from the called germline gene at one end, perhaps through a read error. The rearrangement joins TRBV7-9 to TRBJ2-1, with D tentatively TRBD2 (5 bases). This CDR3 comprises 11 residues. Germline CDR1 is SEHNR and CDR2 is FQNEAQ (reference sequence). This CDR3 is CSSTGRGEQFF. CDR3 coding DNA: TGTTCCAGCACCGGTCGGGGTGAGCAGTTCTTC.

The chain recombines TRBV6-1 with TRBJ2-7; D gene ambiguous. Per germline, CDR1 MNHNS and CDR2 SASEGT. This CDR3 is built from 11 residues. V dropped 3 bases and J dropped 2 bases, with 2 bases sitting between them. The CDR3 sequence is CASSDAYEQYF. The CDR3 DNA is TGTGCCAGCAGTGACGCCTACGAGCAGTACTTC.

This clone was counted once. The genes are TRBV6-4 and TRBJ2-1; TRBD2 aligns across 13 bases. Germline V gives CDR1 MRHNA, CDR2 SNTAGT. This CDR3 is built from 15 residues. Losses at the gene ends were 6 bases for V and 9 bases for J; bases not matched to a gene: 8. CDR3 amino acids: CASSSGLAGVLEQFF. DNA for the CDR3: TGTGCCAGCAGCTCCGGACTAGCGGGAGTCCTTGAGCAGTTCTTC.

The chain carries TRBV25-1 and TRBJ2-1; 10 positions agree with TRBD1. In germline, CDR1 is MGHDK, CDR2 SYGVNS. The CDR3 is 12 amino acids. V was clipped by 8 bases and J by 8 bases; unmatched bases: 3. In DNA form, the CDR3 reads TGTGCCAGCCGGGACAGGGGCTATGAGCAGTTCTTC. Amino acids: CASRDRGYEQFF.

The rearrangement joins TRBV18 to TRBJ1-2; weak D call: TRBD1 (6 bases). CDR3 size: 13 residues. The germline CDR1 and CDR2 sequences are KGHSH and LQKENI. V was cut by 4 bases and J by 5 bases, with 11 bases left in between. CDR3 sequence reads: CASSLQGQYGYTF. CDR3 DNA: TGTGCCAGCTCACTACAGGGTCAGTATGGCTACACCTTC.